These 13 T cell receptor beta chains were all obtained from the same sample, sequenced in a study of T cell changes during pregnancy in multiple sclerosis. Sequencing was performed with immunoSEQ multiplex PCR; in TCRdb, only in-frame clones are kept and a portion is missing. The table records about 80,000 clones, under 95% of them present only once. The source was peripheral blood, collected before pregnancy. These receptors were collected from a female donor with multiple sclerosis, enrolled in a pregnancy study.

This clone was counted a single time. This chain links TRBV15 with TRBJ2-2, with D possibly TRBD2 on 5 matching bases. CDR3 length: 14 residues. Trimming removed 10 bases at V and 4 bases at J, with 16 bases between. Germline CDR1 is LNHNV and CDR2 is YYDKDF (reference sequence). CDR3 sequence reads: CAIDKGGSTGELFF. DNA for the CDR3: TGTGCCATCGATAAGGGTGGGAGCACCGGGGAGCTGTTTTTT. Drawing the rest from reference TRBV15 and TRBJ2-2, the complete variable domain is DAMVIQNPRYQVTQFGKPVTLSCSQTLNHNVMYWYQQKSSQAPKLLFHYYDKDFNNEADTPDNFQSRRPNTSFCFLDIRSPGLGDTAMYLCAIDKGGSTGELFFGEGSRLTVL.

The V call is TRBV6-5, the J call TRBJ1-2; 8 bases line up with TRBD1. Per the germline V gene, CDR1 is MNHEY and CDR2 is SVGAGI. J lost 1 base, V lost 0 bases, and 1 base had no gene match. The CDR3 consists of 15 residues. The CDR3 DNA follows: TGTGCCAGCAGTTACTCCGGACAGGGTAACTATGGCTACACCTTC. It yields the protein CASSYSGQGNYGYTF.

The chain employs TRBV7-9 and TRBJ1-3; tentatively, D is TRBD1 (6 bases). The V gene's germline CDR1 is SEHNR and CDR2 FQNEAQ (reference sequence). The CDR3 is 15 residues long. The V end was cut by 1 base, the J end by 8 bases, with 15 bases between. The CDR3 loop reads CASSLVGGPGDTIYF. The CDR3 nucleotides read TGTGCCAGCAGCTTAGTGGGGGGGCCGGGCGACACCATATATTTT.

The table lists this clone with a few counts. The chain recombines TRBV30 with TRBJ1-2; 7 nucleotides line up with TRBD1. Per the germline V gene, CDR1 is GTSNPN and CDR2 is SVGIG (reference sequence). V lost 2 bases and J lost 4; bases outside the gene matches: 13. The CDR3 runs 16 residues. CDR3 amino acids: CAWSKGETGPVYGYTF. The CDR3 DNA sequence: TGTGCCTGGAGTAAGGGGGAGACAGGGCCCGTCTATGGCTACACCTTC.

The chain uses TRBV2 and TRBJ2-1; 9 nucleotides line up with TRBD2. Trimming took 11 bases from V and 3 from J; bases not matched to a gene: 8. This CDR3 contains 14 residues. The germline CDR1 and CDR2 sequences are SNHLY and FYNNEI. The CDR3 loop reads CASRREGIYNEQFF. The CDR3 bases are TGTGCCTCCAGGCGGGAGGGCATCTACAATGAGCAGTTCTTC.

The V and J genes are TRBV5-4 and TRBJ2-7; weak D call: TRBD2 (5 bases). V was clipped by 4 bases and J by 7 bases, with 36 bases between them. The CDR3 sequence is 20 residues long. CDR1 is SGHNT and CDR2 is YYREEE in the germline V gene (reference sequence). The DNA for the CDR3 is TGTGCCAGCAGCCCCCGAGCTCCCGACGTCGCCCCGGGATCCGCCAGGGAGCAGTACTTC. As protein: CASSPRAPDVAPGSAREQYF.

CDR3 loop: CAISVDGSVYEQYF. The CDR3 coding sequence is TGTGCCATCAGTGTCGACGGGTCTGTCTACGAGCAGTACTTC. The chain couples TRBV10-3 to TRBJ2-7; the D is unclear. Looked up from germline, CDR1 is ENHRY and CDR2 is SYGVKD. This CDR3 has 14 residues. The germline V and J ends were trimmed by 4 bases and 3 bases, with 13 bases remaining between them.

The chain links TRBV13 to TRBJ2-3; 11 nucleotides line up with TRBD2. The trim removed 3 bases at V and 2 bases at J, leaving 4 bases unmatched. The CDR3 runs 16 residues. Per the germline V gene, CDR1 is PRHDT and CDR2 is FYEKMQ (reference sequence). CDR3 sequence (DNA): TGTGCCAGCAGCTTGGGGGGACTAGCGGTCACAGATACGCAGTATTTT. This gives the protein CASSLGGLAVTDTQYF.

The chain uses TRBV19 and TRBJ1-1, with D unresolved. V gave up 8 bases and J gave up 1 base, with 8 bases separating them. The germline gives CDR1 LNHDA, CDR2 SQIVND (reference sequence). The CDR3 covers 12 residues. In DNA, the CDR3 is TGTGCCAGTTGCGCCTGGAACACTGAAGCTTTCTTT. It specifies CASCAWNTEAFF.

This chain joins TRBV2 and TRBJ1-2; TRBD1 matches 8 bases. The J segment lost 7 bases and the V segment lost 1 base, leaving 8 bases of the junction unmatched. Germline V gene data show CDR1 as SNHLY and CDR2 as FYNNEI. The CDR3 loop spans 15 amino acids. In DNA form, the CDR3 reads TGTGCCAGCAGTGAAGACGGACAGGGACCCTTTGGCTACACCTTC. It is translated as CASSEDGQGPFGYTF.

This chain connects TRBV7-9 to TRBJ2-7; no definite D call. CDR1 and CDR2 from the germline V gene are SEHNR and FQNEAQ (reference sequence). V lost 3 bases and J 3 bases, leaving 3 bases between the germline ends. The CDR3 spans 11 residues. Written as DNA, the CDR3 is TGTGCCAGCAGCTTCAGCTACGAGCAGTACTTC. Translated, it gives CASSFSYEQYF. The entire variable domain, with the rest obtained from reference TRBV7-9 and TRBJ2-7, is as follows: DTGVSQNPRHKITKRGQNVTFRCDPISEHNRLYWYRQTLGQGPEFLTYFQNEAQLEKSRLLSDRFSAERPKGSFSTLEIQRTEQGDSAMYLCASSFSYEQYFGPGTRLTVT.

V is TRBV19 and J is TRBJ1-1; the D is unclear. The CDR3 runs to 13 residues. The germline CDR1 and CDR2 sequences are LNHDA and SQIVND (reference sequence). Trimming stripped 7 bases from V and 4 bases from J, with 13 bases between. The CDR3 region is CASILEAGTEAFF. The CDR3 nucleotides read TGTGCCAGTATACTTGAAGCGGGCACTGAAGCTTTCTTT.

The chain combines TRBV13 with TRBJ2-1, with a tentative D call TRBD1 (6 bases). Trimming removed 5 bases at V and 2 bases at J, with 16 bases between. Per germline, CDR1 PRHDT and CDR2 FYEKMQ (reference sequence). CDR3 size: 16 residues. The CDR3 protein is CASSPPKAGAYNEQFF. The DNA for the CDR3 is TGTGCCAGCAGCCCCCCCAAGGCAGGGGCCTACAATGAGCAGTTCTTC.